This TCR beta chain was identified in a study of shared clonotypes between healthy human individuals (dated by TCRdb to the early 2020s). In the study overall: A couple of women and three men aged 18 to 49 years were included in the cohort. Blood TCR repertoires of a handful of healthy adults were deeply sequenced to estimate repertoire size and the extent of clonotype sharing between individuals. Libraries were prepared and TCR repertoires were sequenced by different laboratories using diverse techniques, in order to increase sequencing depth and limit assay-specific biases. Leukapheresis yielded between about 0.8 and 8.9 billion PBMCs per donor. General findings and caveats noted by the study authors: Because the study included a small number of donors, the genetic and exposure-history diversity represented was limited. Pairwise subsampling led to the expectation that sequencing depth would affect the degree of clonotype sharing among donors. Sampling was restricted to blood, and TCR repertoires in tissue are likely to differ from TCR repertoires in blood.

Healthy HIV-negative adults with no recently reported acute infections or vaccinations were included as donors. All donors were Caucasian adults living in Nashville, Tennessee, USA. In the unsorted samples, 85 million to 100 million PBMCs were counted, and genomic DNA was extracted using the QIAamp DNA Blood Mini kit. Blood was collected by leukapheresis, and PBMCs were isolated by Ficoll-Histopaque density gradient centrifugation and then cryopreserved in liquid nitrogen vapor phase. This clone was counted a few times. No cognate antigen has been identified for it. No base quality information exists; no much larger clone differs at one position. Using the deep immunoSEQ assay, multiplex PCR amplified TCR CDR3 regions from genomic DNA. Genomic DNA extracted from each cell subset was distributed evenly over all wells of several immunoSEQ 96-well plates, and each plate served as one replicate. For unsorted PBMC, roughly 270 ng genomic DNA, equal to 25,000 to 35,000 T cell genomes, was loaded into each replicate PCR. Unsorted PBMC genomic DNA was sequenced across ten immunoSEQ deep assay plates. Purified libraries were measured with a Qubit 3.0 fluorometer, size-checked on a Bioanalyzer 2100, and measured again with the KAPA Library Quantification kit. A separate single-read 150-cycle Illumina NextSeq 550 flow cell was used to sequence each immunoSEQ 96-well plate. The authors processed their data as follows. Because the immunoSEQ output held only junctional sequences and lacked quality scores, the filtering could not match the filtering applied to full-length reads. Sequences were annotated with PyIR, a Python wrapper for IgBLAST v1.9, using IMGT germline references to assign V/J genes and CDR3. Reads were filtered out if the reads had weak V/J assignments (E-value above 1e-6), no CDR3, stop codons, out-of-frame junctions, or ambiguous translated residues. A V3J clonotype was defined by an identical inferred V gene, J gene, and CDR3 amino acid sequence. The percentage overlap between two repertoires was calculated by dividing the number of shared unique clonotypes by the size of the smaller repertoire. Repertoire richness was assessed with RTK rarefaction, the Chao1 estimator, and Recon v2.1 estimates of unobserved clonotypes. Not all clones reach the TCRdb copy of this immuneACCESS table, which keeps in-frame sequences only. Checked studies attribute under half of the gap to unresolved V genes and leave the rest unexplained. V and J calls and clone size come straight from that table; D and trimming were deduced from the DNA. This sample gives under 600,000 clones in total; around 77% of them show up just once. The ten largest clones represent more than 10% of the sample.

V sheds 3 bases and J sheds 5 bases, leaving 13 bases between their ends. From a lookup of the germline V gene, CDR1 and CDR2 are KGHSH and LQKENI. The CDR3 spans 14 residues, from the cysteine through the phenylalanine. The only DNA kept is the CDR3, 42 bases in frame from the first base. This chain joins TRBV18 to TRBJ2-5; possibly the D gene is TRBD1, per 6 matching bases. This receptor was obtained from a woman aged 40 to 50 in good health. Some clones in this sample may be carry-over from other donors' samples. Input material: PBMCs. The bases read TGTGCCAGCTCACCCAACACAGGGATCGAGACCCAGTACTTC. It codes for CASSPNTGIETQYF.